These 18 T cell receptor beta chains were all obtained from the same sample, sequenced in a study of OX40 agonist ivuxolimab in advanced cancers. The library was prepared using the immunoSEQ multiplex PCR assay. As stored in TCRdb, this immuneACCESS dataset retains in-frame rearrangements with V and J assigned. A fraction of the clones does not appear; measured against another copy, unresolved V genes explain less than half of the discrepancy, and the remainder lacks a known reason. The sample has some 87,000 clones on record, about nine tenths of them singletons. The ten largest account for around 0.39% of the sample. This specimen consisted of CD4+ or CD8+ T cells sorted from blood, obtained in a trial of the OX40 agonist ivuxolimab. The receptors were gathered from an adult with an advanced solid tumor such as melanoma, head and neck, liver or kidney cancer.

The chain couples TRBV9 to TRBJ2-5; the match to TRBD2 covers 14 bases. Germline CDR1 reads SGDLS; CDR2 reads YYNGEE. The CDR3 has 17 residues. J was trimmed by 5 bases and V by 0 bases; bases with no gene match: 6. The CDR3 DNA reads as TGTGCCAGCAGCGTAGGGCGGACTAGCGGGGGGCGGGAGACCCAGTACTTC. As protein: CASSVGRTSGGRETQYF.

The chain recombines TRBV27 with TRBJ2-6; D is unresolved. The germline V gene encodes CDR1 MNHEY and CDR2 SMNVEV (reference sequence). V gave up 3 bases and J gave up 0 bases, with 3 bases separating them. The CDR3 runs to 14 residues. CDR3 residues: CASSLASGANVLTF. The CDR3 DNA follows: TGTGCCAGCAGTTTGGCCTCTGGGGCCAACGTCCTGACTTTC.

This clone was detected a few times. This chain joins TRBV9 and TRBJ1-1, with D possibly TRBD1 on 5 matching bases. Germline V gene sequence: CDR1 SGDLS, CDR2 YYNGEE. This CDR3 has 14 residues. The V end lost 0 bases, the J end lost 7 bases, and 13 bases lay between the germline ends. CDR3: CASSVVSGGSEAFF. CDR3 DNA sequence: TGTGCCAGCAGCGTAGTGTCCGGGGGTAGTGAAGCTTTCTTT.

The chain recombines TRBV28 with TRBJ2-1, with D unresolved. Germline V gene sequence: CDR1 MDHEN, CDR2 SYDVKM. The CDR3 contains 13 residues. Deletions cut 8 bases from V and 10 bases from J, with 18 bases between. CDR3 region: CASSLDFLREQFF. In DNA form, the CDR3 reads TGTGCCAGCTCGCTTGACTTTCTTAGGGAGCAGTTCTTC.

V gene TRBV2 combines with J gene TRBJ2-1, with a possible D match to TRBD2 (5 bases). There are 11 residues in the CDR3. V lost 7 bases and J lost 8, with 9 bases in between. Per the germline V gene, CDR1 is SNHLY and CDR2 is FYNNEI. This chain's CDR3 is CASMRVDEQFF. The CDR3 DNA is TGTGCCAGCATGCGGGTGGATGAGCAGTTCTTC. Looking up the rest from reference TRBV2 and TRBJ2-1 gives the full variable domain: EPEVTQTPSHQVTQMGQEVILRCVPISNHLYFYWYRQILGQKVEFLVSFYNNEISEKSEIFDDQFSVERPDGSNFTLKIRSTKLEDSAMYFCASMRVDEQFFGPGTRLTVL.

Only one count was recorded for this clone. The chain has TRBV10-3 and TRBJ2-2; TRBD1 is a possible D gene (6 bases). This CDR3 has 17 amino acids. V was shortened by 2 bases and J by 0 bases, with 13 bases between the two germline ends. CDR1 is ENHRY, CDR2 SYGVKD, per germline. The CDR3 region is CAISENQGLPNTGELFF. CDR3 DNA: TGTGCCATCAGTGAGAATCAGGGGCTACCGAACACCGGGGAGCTGTTTTTT.

The V and J genes are TRBV5-1 and TRBJ2-5; the D is unclear. With 2 bases removed from V and 4 bases from J, the gap between germline ends came to 6 bases. CDR3 length: 12 amino acids. Germline V gene data show CDR1 as SGHRS and CDR2 as YFSETQ. CDR3 region: CASSLHRETQYF. In nucleotides, the CDR3 is TGCGCCAGCAGCTTACATCGAGAGACCCAGTACTTC.

This sequence joins TRBV28 and TRBJ2-7; 9 bases line up with TRBD2. V lost 5 bases and J lost 0; bases outside the gene matches: 8. The V gene's germline CDR1 is MDHEN and CDR2 SYDVKM. The CDR3 has 16 amino acids. The CDR3 nucleotides are TGTGCCAGCAGTCTTGCGACTAGCGGAAGCTCCTACGAGCAGTACTTC. Residues: CASSLATSGSSYEQYF.

The chain employs TRBV5-1 and TRBJ2-5, with 13 bases aligning to TRBD2. The germline gives CDR1 SGHRS, CDR2 YFSETQ. This CDR3 contains 18 residues. Trimming took 1 base from V and 4 from J; bases not matched to a gene: 10. The CDR3 DNA sequence: TGCGCCAGCAGCTTGCTTACTAGCGGGAGGGCCTGGGGAGAGACCCAGTACTTC. Translated: CASSLLTSGRAWGETQYF.

The CDR3 bases are TGTGCCAGCGAACCAGGGGGAACCTACAATGAGCAGTTCTTC. It is translated as CASEPGGTYNEQFF. The rearrangement uses TRBV28 and TRBJ2-1; 7 nucleotides align to TRBD1. V lost 8 bases and J lost 2; bases outside the gene matches: 6. This CDR3 is built from 14 residues. CDR1 and CDR2 from the germline V gene are MDHEN and SYDVKM. Complete variable domain (other parts from reference TRBV28 and TRBJ2-1): DVKVTQSSRYLVKRTGEKVFLECVQDMDHENMFWYRQDPGLGLRLIYFSYDVKMKEKGDIPEGYSVSREKKERFSLILESASTNQTSMYLCASEPGGTYNEQFFGPGTRLTVL.

This clone occurred once. The V gene is TRBV5-1, the J gene TRBJ2-1; 11 positions agree with TRBD2. Germline V gene lookup returns CDR1 SGHRS and CDR2 YFSETQ. The trim removed 3 bases at V and 6 bases at J, leaving 8 bases unmatched. The CDR3 runs 16 residues. The CDR3 DNA is TGCGCCAGCAGCTCGAATCCGGGACTAGCGGTCAATGAGCAGTTCTTC. Translating gives CASSSNPGLAVNEQFF.

The V and J genes are TRBV20-1 and TRBJ1-1; no reliable D call. There are 11 residues in the CDR3. Germline V lookup: CDR1 DFQATT, CDR2 SNEGSKA (reference sequence). V shed 4 bases and J shed 4 bases, with 7 bases lying between them. CDR3 residues: CSANPFTEAFF. The DNA for the CDR3 is TGCAGTGCTAATCCTTTCACTGAAGCTTTCTTT.

The chain couples TRBV4-1 to TRBJ2-5; a weak D match, TRBD2 (5 bases). The CDR3 is 14 residues long. Between the trimmed V and J ends, which lost 4 bases and 0 bases, there was a span of 9 bases. Germline-derived CDR1 and CDR2 are MGHRA and YSYEKL. The CDR3 reads CASSRGLNQETQYF. Written as DNA, the CDR3 is TGCGCCAGCAGCCGTGGACTCAACCAAGAGACCCAGTACTTC.

The rearrangement links TRBV28 to TRBJ1-3, with 8 bases matching TRBD1. V lost 7 bases and J lost 5; bases outside the gene matches: 4. This CDR3 is built from 13 residues. Germline loops: CDR1 MDHEN, CDR2 SYDVKM. The CDR3 DNA reads as TGTGCCAGCACCCGACAGGGGAGAAACACCATATATTTT. Translating gives CASTRQGRNTIYF. The full variable domain, with the rest looked up from reference TRBV28 and TRBJ1-3, is DVKVTQSSRYLVKRTGEKVFLECVQDMDHENMFWYRQDPGLGLRLIYFSYDVKMKEKGDIPEGYSVSREKKERFSLILESASTNQTSMYLCASTRQGRNTIYFGEGSWLTVV.

The chain has TRBV6-5 and TRBJ2-7; no clear D gene. V was shortened by 0 bases and J by 6 bases, with 9 bases between the two germline ends. The CDR3 runs 13 residues. Germline V gene sequence: CDR1 MNHEY, CDR2 SVGAGI. CDR3 residues: CASSYSLLGEQYF. Here the CDR3 DNA reads TGTGCCAGCAGTTACTCGCTCCTCGGCGAGCAGTACTTC.

The CDR3: CASRGPGLDSYEQYF. The CDR3, as DNA: TGTGCCAGCAGAGGACCGGGCCTCGATTCTTACGAGCAGTACTTC. This rearrangement joins TRBV2 to TRBJ2-7; D ambiguous. Germline loops: CDR1 SNHLY, CDR2 FYNNEI. The CDR3 totals 15 residues. Trimming pared 6 bases from V and 4 bases from J, leaving 19 bases between.

The V call is TRBV11-3, the J call TRBJ1-1; D is possibly TRBD1 (5 bases). CDR1 SGHNT and CDR2 YENEEA come from the germline V gene. Trimming removed 2 bases from V and 9 bases from J, with 13 bases in between. The CDR3 runs to 13 residues. CDR3 protein: CASSLRGPQKAFF. The CDR3, as DNA: TGTGCCAGCAGCTTAAGGGGCCCCCAAAAAGCTTTCTTT. The full variable domain, rest sourced from reference TRBV11-3 and TRBJ1-1, is EAGVVQSPRYKIIEKKQPVAFWCNPISGHNTLYWYLQNLGQGPELLIRYENEEAVDDSQLPKDRFSAERLKGVDSTLKIQPAELGDSAVYLCASSLRGPQKAFFGQGTRLTVV.

This rearrangement joins TRBV6-4 to TRBJ2-3, with D hard to call. The length of the CDR3 is 14 residues. V shed 8 bases and J shed 5 bases, with 17 bases lying between them. Germline V gene data show CDR1 as MRHNA and CDR2 as SNTAGT. Written as DNA, the CDR3 is TGTGCCAGCGTCCGACATAGTTGGGGAGATACGCAGTATTTT. The encoded protein is CASVRHSWGDTQYF.